What follows are 23 T cell receptor beta chains derived from one specimen sequenced in a study of control samples from healthy donors and cancer patients. Repertoires were generated with immunoSEQ multiplex PCR, while TCRdb's copy carries only in-frame clones and drops some. The profile shows about 180,000 clones, around nine tenths of them singletons. The specimen was blood. The receptors come from a man aged 25 to 40 in good health.

The chain recombines TRBV19 with TRBJ2-4, with D perhaps matching TRBD1 (6 bases). Trimming removed 3 bases from V and 4 bases from J, with 16 bases in between. CDR3 size: 16 residues. CDR1 is LNHDA and CDR2 is SQIVND in the germline V gene (reference sequence). In nucleotides, the CDR3 is TGTGCCAGTAGTATCGGTTCCAGGGGACCGAAAAACATTCAGTACTTC. This codes for CASSIGSRGPKNIQYF.

The J gene is TRBJ1-1, the V gene TRBV27; no firm D call. Trimming pared 5 bases from V and 1 base from J, leaving 8 bases between. The CDR3 consists of 13 residues. Germline V gene data show CDR1 as MNHEY and CDR2 as SMNVEV (reference sequence). CDR3 sequence reads: CASSLQTNTEAFF. CDR3 sequence (DNA): TGTGCCAGCAGTCTGCAGACGAACACTGAAGCTTTCTTT.

V usage is TRBV5-1 and J usage is TRBJ2-7, with 7 bases aligning to TRBD1. With 4 bases clipped from V and 1 base from J, the junction kept 14 bases outside the gene matches. The CDR3 covers 17 residues. Germline CDR1 is SGHRS and CDR2 is YFSETQ. The CDR3 DNA follows: TGCGCCAGCAGCCTGGGGGCCACAGGGGTCAGGTCCTACGAGCAGTACTTC. It yields the protein CASSLGATGVRSYEQYF.

The CDR3 loop is CATSDPRLAGIEQYF. The CDR3 DNA sequence: TGTGCCACCAGTGATCCAAGGCTAGCGGGAATCGAGCAGTACTTC. The chain combines TRBV24-1 with TRBJ2-7; 9 nucleotides agree with TRBD2. CDR3 size: 15 residues. Germline CDR1 and CDR2: KGHDR and SFDVKD. J lost 6 bases, V lost 3 bases, and 8 bases had no gene match.

The chain combines TRBV7-6 with TRBJ2-2; 8 nucleotides match TRBD1. Germline V gene lookup returns CDR1 SGHVS and CDR2 FNYEAQ. This CDR3 spans 16 amino acids. J was trimmed by 4 bases and V by 2 bases; bases with no gene match: 6. Written as DNA, the CDR3 is TGTGCCAGCAGCTTAACAGGACAGGGTGTCACCGGGGAGCTGTTTTTT. Protein sequence: CASSLTGQGVTGELFF.

This clone has more than one count but fewer than ten. The chain employs TRBV6-6 and TRBJ2-3; D not resolved. CDR3 size: 14 residues. V was clipped by 0 bases and J by 4 bases, with 8 bases between them. Germline V gene data show CDR1 as MNHNY and CDR2 as SVGAGI (reference sequence). The CDR3 reads CASSYSSEADTQYF. The CDR3 nucleotides read TGTGCCAGCAGTTACTCGAGTGAGGCAGATACGCAGTATTTT.

In its sample, this clone was seen once. The CDR3 sequence: CASSFQTSNTGELFF. The CDR3 DNA is TGCGCCAGCAGCTTCCAGACCTCGAACACCGGGGAGCTGTTTTTT. This chain connects TRBV5-1 to TRBJ2-2; D gene unclear. Looked up from germline, CDR1 is SGHRS and CDR2 is YFSETQ. Trimming took off 2 bases at V and 0 bases at J, with 8 bases between the two ends. This CDR3 spans 15 amino acids. Using reference TRBV5-1 and TRBJ2-2 for the parts outside the CDR3, the full variable domain is KAGVTQTPRYLIKTRGQQVTLSCSPISGHRSVSWYQQTPGQGLQFLFEYFSETQRNKGNFPGRFSGRQFSNSRSEMNVSTLELGDSALYLCASSFQTSNTGELFFGEGSRLTVL.

This chain uses TRBV29-1 with TRBJ1-1; unclear D gene. The CDR3 extends over 14 amino acids. Between the trimmed V and J ends, which lost 2 bases and 0 bases, there was a span of 10 bases. CDR1 SQVTM and CDR2 ANQGSEA come from the germline V gene. CDR3 in amino acids: CSVESTGLNTEAFF. DNA of the CDR3: TGCAGCGTTGAATCCACGGGATTGAACACTGAAGCTTTCTTT.

Concerning this clone itself: The same CDR3 arises from other DNA sequences in this sample as well. The chain employs TRBV9 and TRBJ1-5; D unresolved. With 0 bases removed from V and 0 bases from J, the gap between germline ends came to 7 bases. The CDR3 loop spans 15 amino acids. Germline V lookup: CDR1 SGDLS, CDR2 YYNGEE. CDR3 DNA: TGTGCCAGCAGCGTAGGAGGGAATAGCAATCAGCCCCAGCATTTT. Translated: CASSVGGNSNQPQHF.

This chain uses TRBV9 with TRBJ2-1, with 10 nucleotides matching TRBD2. CDR3 size: 16 residues. The germline CDR1 and CDR2 sequences are SGDLS and YYNGEE. V dropped 0 bases and J dropped 9; count of bases not matched to a gene: 9. This chain's CDR3 is CASSVVSAGGGSEQFF. In DNA, the CDR3 is TGTGCCAGCAGCGTAGTATCAGCGGGAGGGGGTAGTGAGCAGTTCTTC.

This clone turned up a few times. The CDR3 carries no conserved terminal phenylalanine or tryptophan, so it likely arises from a read error. It is unclear where the CDR3 begins or ends on the DNA, so no DNA is shown, and the CDR3 is as TCRdb lists it. The chain has TRBV11-2 and TRBJ2-7. The CDR3 has 13 amino acids, counting both end residues. Germline CDR1 and CDR2: SGHAT and FQNNGV. The CDR3 region is CASSPGPRGTSSL.

The rearrangement joins TRBV18 to TRBJ1-1; unclear D gene. The CDR3 is made up of 13 amino acids. V was trimmed by 3 bases and J by 4 bases, leaving 9 bases between them. Germline loops: CDR1 KGHSH, CDR2 LQKENI. The CDR3 reads CASSPAGGTEAFF. For the CDR3, the DNA is TGTGCCAGCTCACCGGCGGGTGGCACTGAAGCTTTCTTT.

As to this clone: Other nucleotide sequences in the sample specify the same CDR3. The V gene is TRBV5-1, the J gene TRBJ2-5; possibly TRBD2 for D (6 bases). Trimming took off 2 bases at V and 3 bases at J, with 8 bases between the two ends. Germline loops: CDR1 SGHRS, CDR2 YFSETQ. This CDR3 has 13 amino acids. The CDR3 here is CASSLSGEETQYF. The CDR3 coding sequence is TGCGCCAGCAGCTTATCGGGGGAAGAGACCCAGTACTTC.

The chain links TRBV5-1 to TRBJ2-7; D possibly corresponds to TRBD2 (5 bases). The CDR3 runs to 12 residues. The V and J ends lost 6 bases and 4 bases respectively, with 11 bases between them. Germline CDR1 SGHRS, CDR2 YFSETQ. In DNA form, the CDR3 reads TGCGCCAGCAAAGGGAGTGGTTACGAGCAGTACTTC. The encoded protein is CASKGSGYEQYF. The entire variable domain, with the rest obtained from reference TRBV5-1 and TRBJ2-7, is as follows: KAGVTQTPRYLIKTRGQQVTLSCSPISGHRSVSWYQQTPGQGLQFLFEYFSETQRNKGNFPGRFSGRQFSNSRSEMNVSTLELGDSALYLCASKGSGYEQYFGPGTRLTVT.

The chain employs TRBV5-5 and TRBJ1-5; no reliable D call. The CDR3 totals 15 residues. Germline CDR1 SGHKS, CDR2 YYEKEE (reference sequence). The V end lost 2 bases, the J end lost 0 bases, and 9 bases lay between the germline ends. CDR3 in amino acids: CASSLTAGSNQPQHF. The CDR3 DNA reads as TGTGCCAGCAGCTTAACGGCAGGTAGCAATCAGCCCCAGCATTTT.

The chain carries TRBV19 and TRBJ2-7; D unclear. Germline-derived CDR1 and CDR2 are LNHDA and SQIVND (reference sequence). This CDR3 region has 11 residues. The V gene lost 4 bases and the J gene lost 3 bases, with 4 bases spanning the gap. The CDR3 protein is CASSNSYEQYF. The CDR3 bases are TGTGCCAGTAGTAACAGCTACGAGCAGTACTTC.

CDR3 amino acids: CASSQEDRGDQPQHF. CDR3 in DNA: TGCGCCAGCAGCCAAGAGGACAGGGGGGATCAGCCCCAGCATTTT. J is TRBJ1-5 and V is TRBV4-1, with 10 bases that match TRBD1. CDR3 length equals 15 residues. The ends lost 0 bases at V and 5 bases at J; junction bases unmatched: 1. CDR1 is MGHRA and CDR2 is YSYEKL in the germline V gene.

V gene TRBV5-6 combines with J gene TRBJ1-1, with D perhaps TRBD1 (6 bases). The CDR3 spans 14 residues. Germline CDR1 and CDR2: SGHDT and YYEEEE. Trimming shortened V by 0 bases and J by 5 bases, and 11 bases separated the two germline ends. The CDR3: CASSLGGGQTEAFF. In nucleotides, the CDR3 is TGTGCCAGCAGCTTGGGCGGGGGGCAGACTGAAGCTTTCTTT.

The chain uses TRBV7-9 and TRBJ2-5; 8 positions agree with TRBD2. V lost 4 bases to trimming and J lost 4 bases; unmatched junction nucleotides: 8. The CDR3 is made up of 15 amino acids. The germline V gene has CDR1 SEHNR and CDR2 FQNEAQ (reference sequence). For the CDR3, the DNA is TGTGCCAGCAGCTACTGGCGGGAGGAGTCAGAGACCCAGTACTTC. Its translation is CASSYWREESETQYF.

The rearrangement joins TRBV7-9 to TRBJ1-2, with no clear D. The CDR3 contains 15 residues. Trimming removed 3 bases from V and 8 bases from J, with 19 bases in between. In germline, CDR1 is SEHNR, CDR2 FQNEAQ (reference sequence). The CDR3 region is CASSLDRRHPRGYTF. The DNA of the CDR3 is TGTGCCAGCAGCTTGGACCGTCGCCATCCGAGGGGCTACACCTTC.

This clone has just one count. This sequence joins TRBV7-9 and TRBJ2-1, with TRBD1 matching over 7 bases. The CDR3 is 13 residues long. The junction had 5 bases not matched to a gene; V was cut back by 5 bases and J by 7 bases. The germline V gene encodes CDR1 SEHNR and CDR2 FQNEAQ (reference sequence). Here the CDR3 reads CASSMGQKNEQFF. CDR3 in DNA: TGTGCCAGCAGCATGGGACAGAAAAATGAGCAGTTCTTC.

V gene TRBV14 combines with J gene TRBJ1-1, with D unclear. CDR1 is SGHDN, CDR2 FVKESK, per germline. There are 14 residues in the CDR3. The ends were cut back, 4 bases at V and 6 bases at J, with 15 bases in the middle. For the CDR3, the DNA is TGTGCCAGCAGCCTAGGACTGAGGAGGGCTGAAGCTTTCTTT. It encodes CASSLGLRRAEAFF.

The chain combines TRBV5-6 with TRBJ2-1; possibly TRBD2 for D (7 bases). Germline assignment: CDR1 SGHDT and CDR2 YYEEEE. The CDR3 covers 16 residues. Between the trimmed V and J ends, which lost 4 bases and 3 bases, there was a span of 17 bases. CDR3 sequence: CASSPIGGAFYNEQFF. The CDR3 DNA reads TGTGCCAGCAGCCCTATTGGGGGGGCCTTCTACAATGAGCAGTTCTTC.